Below are 6 T cell receptor beta chains sequenced from a single sample in a study of beta chain features in type 1 diabetes. Broader study findings: People with Type 1 diabetes carried modestly yet significantly shorter TCRB CDR3s in all four CD4+ subsets.

No cognate antigen is known for these TCRs. Sequenced material consisted of expressed TCRB transcripts (all of the isolated RNA was reverse transcribed). Only in-frame clones appear in the TCRdb table, and some are missing; sequencing was by immunoSEQ multiplex PCR. The sample holds about 710,000 clones, around 15% seen once. The source material was naive CD4+ T cells from blood. The receptor set was obtained from a man in his late teens or twenties with type 1 diabetes.

Here the CDR3 reads CASKGRARETQYF. The DNA of the CDR3 is TGTGCCTCCAAGGGAAGGGCCCGAGAGACCCAGTACTTC. This chain uses TRBV28 with TRBJ2-5; D is uncertain. This CDR3 has 13 amino acids. V was pared by 11 bases and J by 4 bases, with 17 bases between. The germline V gene encodes CDR1 MDHEN and CDR2 SYDVKM.

This rearrangement joins TRBV30 to TRBJ1-5, with TRBD1 identical over 7 bases. V was pared by 4 bases and J by 7 bases, with 4 bases of the junction left unmatched. This CDR3 comprises 12 residues. The germline V gene encodes CDR1 GTSNPN and CDR2 SVGIG (reference sequence). The CDR3 DNA reads as TGTGCCTGGAATCGACAGGGCCAGCCCCAGCATTTT. Amino acids: CAWNRQGQPQHF.

This chain connects TRBV30 to TRBJ1-6; D not resolved. The CDR3 consists of 14 residues. Per the germline V gene, CDR1 is GTSNPN and CDR2 is SVGIG (reference sequence). V was clipped by 0 bases and J by 5 bases, with 8 bases between them. The CDR3 spells CAWSVGSHNSPLHF. The CDR3 region has the DNA TGTGCCTGGAGTGTAGGCAGCCATAATTCACCCCTCCACTTT.

The chain joins TRBV29-1 to TRBJ2-3; no clear D gene. Germline CDR1 reads SQVTM; CDR2 reads ANQGSEA. The CDR3 is 11 amino acids. V was clipped by 3 bases and J by 6 bases, with 7 bases between them. The CDR3 bases are TGCAGCGTTGAGACCGGGGATACGCAGTATTTT. It is translated as CSVETGDTQYF.

Only a few counts were recorded for this clone. The same CDR3 can be traced to other DNA sequences in this sample. The genes are TRBV30 and TRBJ2-1, with D perhaps TRBD2 (5 bases). The germline gives CDR1 GTSNPN, CDR2 SVGIG (reference sequence). The CDR3 is made up of 11 amino acids. V lost 2 bases, J lost 7 bases, and 6 bases lay in between. The CDR3 loop is CAWSRGNEQFF. The CDR3, as DNA: TGTGCCTGGAGTCGAGGGAATGAGCAGTTCTTC. The entire variable domain, with the rest obtained from reference TRBV30 and TRBJ2-1, is as follows: SQTIHQWPATLVQPVGSPLSLECTVEGTSNPNLYWYRQAAGRGLQLLFYSVGIGQISSEVPQNLSASRPQDRQFILSSKKLLLSDSGFYLCAWSRGNEQFFGPGTRLTVL.

This clone has only a few counts. V and J are TRBV11-3 and TRBJ2-6, with D uncertain. In germline, CDR1 is SGHNT, CDR2 YENEEA. The CDR3 loop spans 15 amino acids. V dropped 5 bases and J dropped 1 base, with 9 bases sitting between them. The DNA for the CDR3 is TGTGCCAGCAGCACCCAGGAGTCTGGGGCCAACGTCCTGACTTTC. Its translation: CASSTQESGANVLTF.